The 19 T cell receptor beta chains below come from one sample, sequenced in a study of regulatory T cells in long-lasting Graves disease. Time point meaning: persistent/refractory GD, antithyroid drugs over 5 years with positive TRAb. Extracted PBMC RNA gave rise to the TCR library. Researchers made TCR beta libraries by using iRepertoire HTBI primers and running Arm-PCR on CDR3 regions. TCRdb independently ran MiXCR on the multiplex PCR reads; one entry per CDR3 protein. Of roughly 400,000 distinct CDR3 sequences in the sample, roughly a fifth are singletons; the top ten hold around an eighth. This specimen consisted of peripheral blood mononuclear cells (PBMCs), obtained when the disease was refractory, from a patient treated with antithyroid drugs. The receptors derive from a female donor with Graves disease.

V and J are TRBV14 and TRBJ2-5; D perhaps matches TRBD2 (5 bases). Trimming left V 1 base short and J 6 bases short, with 15 bases between. The V gene's germline CDR1 is SGHDN and CDR2 FVKESK. The CDR3 contains 15 residues. The DNA of the CDR3 is TGTGCCAGCAGCCAAGCGGGAAACCCGCTCCAGACCCAGTACTTC. This encodes CASSQAGNPLQTQYF.

This clonotype was found a few times. V gene TRBV7-9 combines with J gene TRBJ2-7; D gene ambiguous. The CDR3 covers 13 residues. The V gene's germline CDR1 is SEHNR and CDR2 FQNEAQ (reference sequence). V was shortened by 4 bases and J by 0 bases, with 7 bases between the two germline ends. CDR3 in amino acids: CASSSKNSYEQYF. CDR3 nucleotide sequence: TGTGCCAGCAGCTCGAAGAACTCCTACGAGCAGTACTTC.

This clonotype was seen a few times. The gene calls are TRBV7-9 and TRBJ1-6, with D uncertain. The CDR3 runs to 12 residues. Germline V gene lookup returns CDR1 SEHNR and CDR2 FQNEAQ (reference sequence). Trimming removed 5 bases from V and 5 bases from J, with 4 bases in between. DNA of the CDR3: TGTGCCAGCAGCCATGATAATTCACCCCTCCACTTT. Translating it yields CASSHDNSPLHF.

This clonotype was counted once. This sequence joins TRBV28 and TRBJ2-1; D possibly uses TRBD1 or TRBD2 (5 bases each). CDR1 and CDR2 (germline): MDHEN, SYDVKM. V was trimmed by 8 bases and J by 0 bases, leaving 14 bases between them. This CDR3 is built from 15 residues. CDR3: CASSSPGSSYNEQFF. The CDR3 DNA follows: TGTGCCAGCTCTTCCCCAGGGAGCTCCTACAATGAGCAGTTCTTC.

This clonotype was recorded many times. V is TRBV10-3 and J is TRBJ1-2, with D possibly matching TRBD1 (5 bases). This CDR3 is 12 amino acids long. V was shortened by 2 bases and J by 8 bases, with 9 bases between the two germline ends. Per the germline V gene, CDR1 is ENHRY and CDR2 is SYGVKD. The chain's CDR3 is CAISEGAEGYTF. Here the CDR3 DNA reads TGTGCCATCAGTGAGGGGGCGGAGGGCTACACCTTC.

This clonotype came up many times. V and J are TRBV28 and TRBJ2-5; 10 positions agree with TRBD2. V was clipped by 5 bases and J by 4 bases; unmatched bases: 10. Germline CDR1 is MDHEN and CDR2 is SYDVKM. This CDR3 region has 16 residues. The CDR3 loop reads CASSPTRLAGVETQYF. The CDR3 DNA is TGTGCCAGCAGTCCCACCAGGCTAGCGGGAGTAGAGACCCAGTACTTC. The complete variable domain, with remaining parts taken from reference TRBV28 and TRBJ2-5, reads DVKVTQSSRYLVKRTGEKVFLECVQDMDHENMFWYRQDPGLGLRLIYFSYDVKMKEKGDIPEGYSVSREKKERFSLILESASTNQTSMYLCASSPTRLAGVETQYFGPGTRLLVL.

This clonotype has ten or more counts. The V call is TRBV28, the J call TRBJ2-2; TRBD1 matches 7 bases. This CDR3 contains 13 residues. Trimming at V came to 5 bases and at J to 6 bases, leaving 3 bases not matched to a gene. The germline V gene encodes CDR1 MDHEN and CDR2 SYDVKM. This CDR3 reads CASSPDRPGELFF. CDR3 in DNA: TGTGCCAGCAGTCCGGACAGGCCCGGGGAGCTGTTTTTT.

The genes are TRBV20-1 and TRBJ1-6, with a possible D match to TRBD1 (5 bases). This CDR3 contains 15 residues. Trimming took 5 bases from V and 7 from J, leaving 18 bases between them. Per the germline V gene, CDR1 is DFQATT and CDR2 is SNEGSKA (reference sequence). This CDR3 reads CSAHLPGRGNSPLHF. Here the CDR3 DNA reads TGCAGTGCTCATCTGCCGGGACGGGGGAATTCACCCCTCCACTTT.

The chain links TRBV12-3 or TRBV12-4 to TRBJ2-1, with TRBD2 matching 10 bases. V dropped 3 bases and J dropped 0; count of bases not matched to a gene: 2. This CDR3 comprises 16 residues. The CDR3 DNA sequence: TGTGCCAGCAGTTTGGCTAGCGGGAGCTCCTACAATGAGCAGTTCTTC. Encoded protein: CASSLASGSSYNEQFF.

This clonotype was picked up many times. J is TRBJ2-7 and V is TRBV19, with D perhaps TRBD1 (6 bases). The CDR3 is 13 residues long. Trimming shortened V by 5 bases and J by 4 bases, and 12 bases separated the two germline ends. Germline CDR1 and CDR2: LNHDA and SQIVND (reference sequence). CDR3 amino acids: CASSPQGRYEQYF. CDR3 in DNA: TGTGCCAGTAGTCCACAGGGAAGGTACGAGCAGTACTTC.

The table lists this clonotype with many counts. This sequence joins TRBV3-1 and TRBJ2-1, with 10 bases aligning to TRBD2. Germline V gives CDR1 LGHDT, CDR2 YNNKEL (reference sequence). V lost 3 bases and J lost 7; bases outside the gene matches: 6. The CDR3 totals 15 residues. CDR3 sequence reads: CASSQQAGGGNEQFF. The CDR3 DNA follows: TGTGCCAGCAGCCAGCAAGCGGGGGGGGGAAATGAGCAGTTCTTC.

V usage is TRBV15 and J usage is TRBJ2-3; D remains unclear. CDR3 length equals 13 residues. Trimming took 0 bases from V and 9 from J, leaving 10 bases between them. Looked up from germline, CDR1 is LNHNV and CDR2 is YYDKDF (reference sequence). CDR3: CATSRDLVATQYF. CDR3 DNA: TGTGCCACCAGCAGAGATTTGGTAGCCACGCAGTATTTT.

This clonotype was recorded at least ten times. The V and J genes are TRBV7-8 and TRBJ2-7, with D perhaps being TRBD1 or TRBD2 (5 bases each). The germline CDR1 and CDR2 sequences are SGHVS and FQNEAQ. V lost 5 bases and J lost 0, with 14 bases in between. The CDR3 covers 15 residues. The CDR3 DNA sequence: TGTGCCAGCAGCCCCCGAAAGGGGAGCTCCTACGAGCAGTACTTC. Protein: CASSPRKGSSYEQYF.

This clonotype appeared many times. The chain combines TRBV12-3 or TRBV12-4 with TRBJ2-3, with 8 bases aligning to TRBD2. The CDR3 spans 16 residues. With V trimmed by 4 bases and J by 3 bases, 9 bases remained unmatched. The CDR3 sequence is CASSWGLAGHTDTQYF. CDR3 nucleotides: TGTGCCAGCAGTTGGGGGCTAGCGGGTCATACAGATACGCAGTATTTT.

As for this clonotype: A much larger clone differs by one base, so this may be a read error. The rearrangement links TRBV29-1 to TRBJ2-5; D not certain. The CDR3 consists of 13 residues. The germline V gene has CDR1 SQVTM and CDR2 ANQGSEA. V was trimmed by 6 bases and J by 0 bases, leaving 11 bases between them. In nucleotides, the CDR3 is TGCAGCGTGCAGGACCCGCACCAAGAGACCCAGTACTTC. Translated, it gives CSVQDPHQETQYF.

This clonotype was observed a few times. This chain connects TRBV5-6 to TRBJ2-5, with 8 bases lining up with TRBD2. The CDR3 sequence is 15 residues long. The germline gives CDR1 SGHDT, CDR2 YYEEEE. Trimming removed 2 bases from V and 5 bases from J; junction bases left unmatched: 8. The CDR3: CASSLGAGVSETQYF. The CDR3 coding sequence is TGTGCCAGCAGCTTAGGAGCGGGAGTTAGTGAGACCCAGTACTTC.

This clonotype was counted a few times. The V gene is TRBV5-1, the J gene TRBJ1-2; D gene unclear. V was clipped by 5 bases and J by 3 bases, with 17 bases between them. Germline V gene lookup returns CDR1 SGHRS and CDR2 YFSETQ. The CDR3 extends over 15 amino acids. CDR3 sequence reads: CASRYAPGNHYGYTF. CDR3 bases: TGCGCCAGCAGATACGCTCCGGGGAACCACTATGGCTACACCTTC.

This clonotype was seen only a few times. J is TRBJ2-7 and V is TRBV27; 7 bases agree with TRBD2. The J segment lost 0 bases and the V segment lost 4 bases, leaving 9 bases of the junction unmatched. The CDR3 is made up of 16 amino acids. Germline V gives CDR1 MNHEY, CDR2 SMNVEV (reference sequence). Here the CDR3 DNA reads TGTGCCAGCAGTTCCGTGGGAGGGCGTGTCTCCTACGAGCAGTACTTC. This sequence encodes CASSSVGGRVSYEQYF.

This clonotype was detected many times. The rearrangement links TRBV14 to TRBJ2-2; tentatively, D is TRBD2 (7 bases). Trimming removed 6 bases from V and 0 bases from J, with 11 bases in between. The CDR3 sequence is 15 residues long. Germline CDR1 reads SGHDN; CDR2 reads FVKESK. The CDR3: CASSRGATNTGELFF. DNA of the CDR3: TGTGCCAGCAGTCGGGGGGCCACGAACACCGGGGAGCTGTTTTTT.